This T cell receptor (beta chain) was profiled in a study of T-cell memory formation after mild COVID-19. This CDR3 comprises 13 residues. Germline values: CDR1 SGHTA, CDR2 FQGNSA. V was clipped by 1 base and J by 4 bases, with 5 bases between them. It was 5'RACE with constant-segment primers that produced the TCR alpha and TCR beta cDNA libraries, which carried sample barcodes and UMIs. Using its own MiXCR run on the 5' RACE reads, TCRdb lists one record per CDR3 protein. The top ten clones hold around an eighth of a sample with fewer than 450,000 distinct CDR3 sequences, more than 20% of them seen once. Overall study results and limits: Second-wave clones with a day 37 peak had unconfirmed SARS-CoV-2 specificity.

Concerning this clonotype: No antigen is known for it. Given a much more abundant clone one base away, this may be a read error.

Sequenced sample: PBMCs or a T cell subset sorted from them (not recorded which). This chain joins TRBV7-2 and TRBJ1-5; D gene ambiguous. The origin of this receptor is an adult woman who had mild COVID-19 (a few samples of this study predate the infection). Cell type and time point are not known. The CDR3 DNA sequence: TGTGCCAGCAGCTTAGTAGTGAATCAGCCCCAGCATTTT. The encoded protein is CASSLVVNQPQHF.